A selection of T cell receptor beta chains follows, all from one sample in a study of shared clonotypes between healthy human individuals. Only in-frame clones appear in the TCRdb table, and some are missing; sequencing was by immunoSEQ multiplex PCR. The sample holds roughly 520,000 clones, approximately 95% seen once. The sequenced material came from naive CD4+ T cells sorted from blood. These receptors were taken from a woman aged 25 to 39 in good health. CDR3s include the opening cysteine and the closing phenylalanine or tryptophan. Each record gives: J gene, V gene, clone size, D gene, CDR3 protein, CDR3 DNA. A D gene is named only where the DNA matches it firmly. Clone size is given for some rows only: seen once, a few or many times, or a class if the clone is expanded.

J: TRBJ2-5
V: TRBV5-1
size: -
D: TRBD2
CDR3: CASETSGRARETQYF
DNA: TGCGCCTCCGAAACCTCGGGGAGGGCCAGGGAGACCCAGTACTTC

J: TRBJ2-7
V: TRBV6-6
size: -
D: -
CDR3: CASSYFGENYEQYF
DNA: TGTGCCAGCAGTTACTTCGGGGAAAACTACGAGCAGTACTTC

J: TRBJ1-1
V: TRBV5-4
size: -
D: -
CDR3: CASSLGGPGDVTEAFF
DNA: TGTGCCAGCAGCTTGGGAGGCCCTGGGGATGTCACTGAAGCTTTCTTT

J: TRBJ2-5
V: TRBV15
size: -
D: TRBD1
CDR3: CATSREDRGQKTQYF
DNA: TGTGCCACCAGCAGGGAGGACAGGGGGCAAAAGACCCAGTACTTC

J: TRBJ2-5
V: TRBV6-5
size: -
D: -
CDR3: CASSYALGNQETQYF
DNA: TGTGCCAGCAGTTACGCCCTCGGGAACCAAGAGACCCAGTACTTC

J: TRBJ2-5
V: TRBV18
size: few
D: -
CDR3: CASSPPDETQYF
DNA: TGTGCCAGCTCACCTCCGGATGAGACCCAGTACTTC

J: TRBJ1-1
V: TRBV18
size: -
D: TRBD1
CDR3: CASSPGQGSNTEAFF
DNA: TGTGCCAGCTCACCCGGACAGGGTTCGAACACTGAAGCTTTCTTT

J: TRBJ1-5
V: TRBV6-5
size: -
D: -
CDR3: CASSPGSINQPQHF
DNA: TGTGCCAGCAGTCCGGGGTCAATAAATCAGCCCCAGCATTTT

J: TRBJ2-4
V: TRBV6-1
size: -
D: -
CDR3: CASTKTALDIQYF
DNA: TGTGCCAGTACCAAGACAGCTTTGGACATTCAGTACTTC

J: TRBJ2-1
V: TRBV5-1
size: -
D: TRBD2
CDR3: CASSLDLAGVNEQFF
DNA: TGCGCCAGCAGCTTGGACCTAGCGGGAGTGAATGAGCAGTTCTTC

J: TRBJ2-7
V: TRBV2
size: -
D: -
CDR3: CASTLGKGRPGTPTSYEQYF
DNA: TGTGCCAGCACCCTGGGTAAGGGGAGACCCGGGACCCCAACGTCCTACGAGCAGTACTTC

J: TRBJ1-1
V: TRBV27
size: -
D: TRBD1
CDR3: CASSWTGGTGEAFF
DNA: TGTGCCAGCAGTTGGACAGGGGGGACGGGTGAAGCTTTCTTT

J: TRBJ2-2
V: TRBV10-3
size: -
D: -
CDR3: CAIKLATDTGELFF
DNA: TGTGCCATCAAGCTAGCGACGGACACCGGGGAGCTGTTTTTT

J: TRBJ2-4
V: TRBV5-4
size: -
D: -
CDR3: CASSHGTRGIQYF
DNA: TGTGCCAGCAGCCACGGGACGCGCGGCATTCAGTACTTC

J: TRBJ1-1
V: TRBV5-4
size: -
D: -
CDR3: CASSLEWGLGNTEAFF
DNA: TGTGCCAGCAGCTTGGAGTGGGGGCTCGGGAACACTGAAGCTTTCTTT

J: TRBJ1-5
V: TRBV19
size: -
D: -
CDR3: CASSIVGDGNQPQHF
DNA: TGTGCCAGTAGTATAGTAGGGGACGGCAATCAGCCCCAGCATTTT

J: TRBJ1-1
V: TRBV4-1
size: -
D: -
CDR3: CASSDPGQMNTEAFF
DNA: TGCGCCAGCAGTGATCCCGGACAGATGAACACTGAAGCTTTCTTT

J: TRBJ2-7
V: TRBV2
size: -
D: -
CDR3: CASSGGDLPLVEQYF
DNA: TGTGCCAGCAGTGGTGGGGACTTACCTTTAGTCGAGCAGTACTTC

J: TRBJ1-2
V: TRBV7-9
size: -
D: -
CDR3: CASSSDGNYGYTF
DNA: TGTGCCAGCAGTTCCGACGGGAACTATGGCTACACCTTC

J: TRBJ2-7
V: TRBV11-3
size: -
D: -
CDR3: CASSLDLTSEQYF
DNA: TGTGCCAGCAGCTTAGATCTGACGTCCGAGCAGTACTTC

J: TRBJ2-1
V: TRBV4-2
size: -
D: TRBD2
CDR3: CASSQPSGRETRGEQFF
DNA: TGTGCCAGCAGCCAGCCGTCGGGGCGGGAGACAAGGGGTGAGCAGTTCTTC

J: TRBJ2-1
V: TRBV7-9
size: -
D: -
CDR3: CASSLASRLYNEQFF
DNA: TGTGCCAGCAGCTTAGCTTCGCGGCTATACAATGAGCAGTTCTTC

J: TRBJ2-2
V: TRBV5-6
size: -
D: -
CDR3: CASSSRGTGELFF
DNA: TGTGCCAGCAGCTCCAGGGGAACCGGGGAGCTGTTTTTT

J: TRBJ2-3
V: TRBV7-9
size: once
D: -
CDR3: CASRATGRTDTQYF
DNA: TGTGCCAGCAGGGCGACAGGACGCACAGATACGCAGTATTTT